Reported below is one T cell receptor beta chain. Its antigen is unknown. This sample is part of a study of T cell responses to AZD1222 COVID-19 vaccine. Study-level points and caveats: Only a handful of individuals given AZD1222 were seropositive at baseline. In all cases, repertoires were sampled only after the peak T cell response.

V was cut by 7 bases and J by 7 bases, with 17 bases left in between. CDR1 MDHEN and CDR2 SYDVKM come from the germline V gene. The CDR3 spans 14 residues. Repertoires were generated with immunoSEQ multiplex PCR, while TCRdb's copy carries only in-frame clones and drops some. The sample has approximately 67,000 clones, nearly 90% seen once; the top ten hold 28%. The TCR sequence derives from an adult who received the AZD1222 COVID-19 vaccine. The chain combines TRBV28 with TRBJ1-5; weak D call: TRBD1 (5 bases). The source material was peripheral blood, sampled 28 days after the second AZD1222 dose. For the CDR3, the DNA is TGTGCCAGCACCCTAACAGGTGAGGAACAGCCCCAGCATTTT. Amino acid sequence: CASTLTGEEQPQHF. Filled out from reference TRBV28 and TRBJ1-5, the complete variable domain reads DVKVTQSSRYLVKRTGEKVFLECVQDMDHENMFWYRQDPGLGLRLIYFSYDVKMKEKGDIPEGYSVSREKKERFSLILESASTNQTSMYLCASTLTGEEQPQHFGDGTRLSIL.